Presented here are 5 T cell receptor beta chains from one specimen sequenced in a study of shared clonotypes between healthy human individuals (dated by TCRdb to about 2020). Library construction relied on the immunoSEQ multiplex PCR assay. This immuneACCESS table, as held by TCRdb, lists in-frame sequences with V and J called but not all clones. Of the missing ones, under half trace to an unresolved V gene in checked studies; the others have no known cause. The sample table contains approximately 1.5 million clones; only one count was recorded for around 98% of them. Clones ranked in the top ten supply about 0.42% of the sample. The specimen sequenced was naive CD4+ T cells sorted from blood. Read against the paper, the sample's cell subset or site label means: CD45RA+ positively selected. These TCRs come from a man younger than 45 in good health.

V gene TRBV5-6 combines with J gene TRBJ2-7; 8 nucleotides match TRBD2. The trim removed 0 bases at V and 2 bases at J, leaving 7 bases unmatched. Germline-derived CDR1 and CDR2 are SGHDT and YYEEEE. The length of the CDR3 is 16 residues. The CDR3 sequence: CASSLAGGDPTYEQYF. In DNA form, the CDR3 reads TGTGCCAGCAGCTTGGCCGGGGGGGACCCTACCTACGAGCAGTACTTC.

The chain carries TRBV5-6 and TRBJ2-3; D gene unclear. Germline loops: CDR1 SGHDT, CDR2 YYEEEE. CDR3 length: 15 amino acids. With 1 base removed from V and 1 base from J, the gap between germline ends came to 10 bases. This chain's CDR3 is CASSLRMGRTDTQYF. As DNA, the CDR3 is TGTGCCAGCAGCTTGAGAATGGGCCGCACAGATACGCAGTATTTT.

The chain has TRBV5-1 and TRBJ2-3; 7 bases match TRBD1. CDR1 SGHRS and CDR2 YFSETQ come from the germline V gene. V gave up 5 bases and J gave up 3 bases; unmatched junction bases: 9. CDR3 size: 15 residues. CDR3 sequence (DNA): TGCGCCAGCAGTCGGGACAGCATGCAGACAGATACGCAGTATTTT. Protein product: CASSRDSMQTDTQYF.

The chain joins TRBV30 to TRBJ2-1; TRBD1 matches 11 bases. This CDR3 has 15 amino acids. The germline gives CDR1 GTSNPN, CDR2 SVGIG (reference sequence). V lost 3 bases, J lost 4 bases, and 5 bases stayed unmatched. This chain's CDR3 is CAWSIGQGAYNEQFF. The CDR3 region has the DNA TGTGCCTGGAGCATCGGACAGGGGGCTTACAATGAGCAGTTCTTC.

Here the CDR3 reads CASSDRSANYGYTF. The DNA of the CDR3 is TGTGCCAGCAGTGATCGCTCGGCGAACTATGGCTACACCTTC. The chain recombines TRBV2 with TRBJ1-2, with D uncertain. Germline CDR1 reads SNHLY; CDR2 reads FYNNEI. V was clipped by 3 bases and J by 2 bases, with 10 bases between them. CDR3 length equals 14 residues.